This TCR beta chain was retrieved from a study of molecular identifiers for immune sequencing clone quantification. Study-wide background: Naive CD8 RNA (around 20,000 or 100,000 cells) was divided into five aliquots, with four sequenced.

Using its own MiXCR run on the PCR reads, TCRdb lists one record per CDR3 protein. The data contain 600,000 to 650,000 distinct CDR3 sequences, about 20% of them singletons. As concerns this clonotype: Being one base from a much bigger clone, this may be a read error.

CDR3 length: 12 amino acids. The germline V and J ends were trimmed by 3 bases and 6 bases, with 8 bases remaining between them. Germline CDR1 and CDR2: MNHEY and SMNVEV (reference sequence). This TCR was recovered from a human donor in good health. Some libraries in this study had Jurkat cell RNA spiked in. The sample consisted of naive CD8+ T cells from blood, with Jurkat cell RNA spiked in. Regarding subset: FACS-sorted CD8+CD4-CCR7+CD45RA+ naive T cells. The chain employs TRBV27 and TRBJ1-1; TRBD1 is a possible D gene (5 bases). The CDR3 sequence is CASSFTGSEAFF. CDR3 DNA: TGTGCCAGCAGTTTCACAGGTTCTGAAGCTTTCTTT.